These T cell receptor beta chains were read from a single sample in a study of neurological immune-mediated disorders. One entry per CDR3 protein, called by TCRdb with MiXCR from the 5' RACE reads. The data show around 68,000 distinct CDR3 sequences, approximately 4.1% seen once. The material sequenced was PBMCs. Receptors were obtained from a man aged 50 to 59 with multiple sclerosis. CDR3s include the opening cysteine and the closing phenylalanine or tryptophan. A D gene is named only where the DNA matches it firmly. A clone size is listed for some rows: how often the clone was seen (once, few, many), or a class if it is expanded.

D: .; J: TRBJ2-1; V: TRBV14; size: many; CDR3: CASSQVSGLAATYNEQFF; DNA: TGTGCCAGCAGCCAAGTATCGGGATTAGCGGCTACCTACAATGAGCAGTTCTTC
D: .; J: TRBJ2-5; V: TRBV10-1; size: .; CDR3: CASSASGKKDQYF; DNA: TGCGCCAGCAGTGCGTCAGGAAAAAAAGACCAGTACTTC
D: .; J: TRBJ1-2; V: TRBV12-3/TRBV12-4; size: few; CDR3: CASSLGRGLGGYTF; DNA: TGTGCCAGCAGCCTCGGGCGCGGATTGGGGGGCTACACCTTC
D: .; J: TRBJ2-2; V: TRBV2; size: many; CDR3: CATSPRGQGNTGELFF; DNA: TGTGCCACCTCACCCAGAGGACAAGGGAACACCGGGGAGCTGTTTTTT
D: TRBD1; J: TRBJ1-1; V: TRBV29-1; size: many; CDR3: CSVKGQGTEAFF; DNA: TGCAGCGTAAAAGGACAGGGCACTGAAGCTTTCTTT
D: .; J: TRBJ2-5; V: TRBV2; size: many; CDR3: CASSEMYRVGETQYF; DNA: TGTGCCAGCAGTGAAATGTACAGGGTTGGAGAGACCCAGTACTTC
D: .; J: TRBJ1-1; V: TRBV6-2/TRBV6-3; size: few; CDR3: CASSRGVVGDTEAFF; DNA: TGTGCCAGCAGTCGCGGGGTAGTAGGAGACACTGAAGCTTTCTTT
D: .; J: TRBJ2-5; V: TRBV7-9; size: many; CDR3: CASSRGNGRETQYF; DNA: TGTGCCAGCAGCCGGGGGAACGGTCGAGAGACCCAGTACTTC
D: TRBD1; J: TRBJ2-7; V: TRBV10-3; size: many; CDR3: CAIRLQGSSAEQYF; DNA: TGTGCCATCAGGTTACAGGGGTCGTCAGCCGAGCAGTACTTC
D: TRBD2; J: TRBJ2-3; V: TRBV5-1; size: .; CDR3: CASSFFTASGSTDTQYF; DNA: TGCGCCAGCAGCTTTTTTACGGCTAGCGGAAGCACAGATACGCAGTATTTT
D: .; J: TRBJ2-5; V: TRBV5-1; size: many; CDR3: CASRIDGPWETQYF; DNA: TGCGCCAGCAGGATCGACGGACCGTGGGAGACCCAGTACTTC
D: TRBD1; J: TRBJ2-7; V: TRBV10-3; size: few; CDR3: CAISETGVIGEQYF; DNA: TGTGCCATCAGCGAGACAGGGGTGATTGGCGAGCAGTACTTC
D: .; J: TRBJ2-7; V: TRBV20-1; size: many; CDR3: CSARGASSYEQYF; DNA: TGCAGTGCTAGAGGGGCCTCATCCTACGAGCAGTACTTC
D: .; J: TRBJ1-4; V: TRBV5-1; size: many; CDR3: CASSLARGFNEKLFF; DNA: TGCGCCAGCAGCTTGGCCCGAGGCTTCAATGAAAAACTGTTTTTT
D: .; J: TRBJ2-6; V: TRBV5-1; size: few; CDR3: CASSSYGNSGANVLTF; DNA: TGCGCCAGCAGCTCCTACGGGAACTCTGGGGCCAACGTCCTGACTTTC
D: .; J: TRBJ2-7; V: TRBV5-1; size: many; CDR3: CASALTSVPYEQYF; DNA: TGCGCCAGTGCCTTGACATCGGTACCCTACGAGCAGTACTTC
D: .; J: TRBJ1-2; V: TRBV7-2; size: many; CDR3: CASSFPGPLYGYTF; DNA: TGTGCCAGCAGCTTTCCGGGACCGCTATATGGCTACACCTTC
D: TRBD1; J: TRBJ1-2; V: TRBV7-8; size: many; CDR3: CASSLDRAPANYGYTF; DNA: TGTGCCAGCAGCTTGGACAGGGCACCCGCTAACTATGGCTACACCTTC
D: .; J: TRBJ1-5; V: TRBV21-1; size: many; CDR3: CASSGIDGPHQPQHF; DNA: TGTGCCAGCAGTGGGATCGACGGACCCCATCAGCCCCAGCATTTT
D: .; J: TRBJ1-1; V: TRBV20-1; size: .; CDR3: CSAWGIDFTEAFF; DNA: TGCAGTGCTTGGGGGATTGACTTTACTGAAGCTTTCTTT
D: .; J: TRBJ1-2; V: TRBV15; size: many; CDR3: CATSRDLEGSYGYTF; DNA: TGTGCCACCAGCAGAGATCTTGAGGGATCCTATGGCTACACCTTC
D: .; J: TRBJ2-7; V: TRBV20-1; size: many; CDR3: CSAQKPGQTYEQYF; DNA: TGCAGTGCTCAGAAGCCGGGACAAACCTACGAGCAGTACTTC
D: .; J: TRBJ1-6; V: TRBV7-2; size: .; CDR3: CASSLVGPVGLHF; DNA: TGTGCCAGCAGCTTAGTGGGTCCCGTAGGTCTCCACTTT
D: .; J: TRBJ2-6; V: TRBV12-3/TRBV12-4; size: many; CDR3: CASSLDSLSGANVLTF; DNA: TGTGCCAGCAGTTTAGACAGCCTCTCTGGGGCCAACGTCCTGACTTTC